A single sample gave rise to the 11 T cell receptor beta chains below, sequenced in a study of blood T cells in healthy people across ages. Using a J-beta primer mix together with a sample-barcoded 5' primer, a second PCR was run for roughly 7 to 12 cycles. Via MiXCR, TCRdb re-called the 5' RACE reads, giving one row per CDR3 protein. The sample holds over 600,000 distinct CDR3 sequences, approximately 40% seen once. The sequencing input was blood. These receptors were obtained from an older man in good health.

The rearrangement uses TRBV20-1 and TRBJ2-7; 7 bases align to TRBD2. V shed 2 bases, J shed 5 bases, and the junction held 12 bases outside the gene matches. Germline V CDR1 and CDR2: DFQATT, SNEGSKA (reference sequence). This CDR3 spans 15 amino acids. This chain's CDR3 is CSARSSAGLGNEQYF. For the CDR3, the DNA is TGCAGTGCTAGATCATCAGCGGGGTTAGGAAACGAGCAGTACTTC.

This clonotype was picked up a small number of times. The chain links TRBV24-1 to TRBJ2-5; 10 nucleotides align to TRBD2. V gave up 3 bases and J gave up 3 bases; unmatched junction bases: 6. The CDR3 extends over 16 amino acids. Germline values: CDR1 KGHDR, CDR2 SFDVKD. Here the CDR3 DNA reads TGTGCCACCAGTGATCCCGTAGCGGGAGGTGAAGAGACCCAGTACTTC. Residues: CATSDPVAGGEETQYF.

V is TRBV12-3 or TRBV12-4 and J is TRBJ2-5; TRBD2 is a possible D gene (7 bases). V was shortened by 2 bases and J by 1 base, with 8 bases between the two germline ends. The CDR3 contains 14 residues. The CDR3 is CASSLRGAQETQYF. The DNA of the CDR3 is TGTGCCAGCAGTTTACGGGGGGCCCAAGAGACCCAGTACTTC.

The rearrangement uses TRBV11-2 and TRBJ2-3; no firm D call. CDR1 is SGHAT and CDR2 is FQNNGV in the germline V gene. This CDR3 is 13 amino acids long. V lost 5 bases to trimming and J lost 5 bases, with 11 bases between them. The CDR3: CASSPARIDTQYF. The CDR3 DNA is TGTGCCAGCAGCCCGGCCCGGATAGATACGCAGTATTTT. Full variable domain (outside the CDR3, taken from reference TRBV11-2 and TRBJ2-3): EAGVAQSPRYKIIEKRQSVAFWCNPISGHATLYWYQQILGQGPKLLIQFQNNGVVDDSQLPKDRFSAERLKGVDSTLKIQPAKLEDSAVYLCASSPARIDTQYFGPGTRLTVL.

The rearrangement joins TRBV11-2 to TRBJ1-5; tentative D call: TRBD1 (5 bases). Germline-derived CDR1 and CDR2 are SGHAT and FQNNGV. The CDR3 loop spans 13 amino acids. V was pared by 5 bases and J by 7 bases, with 12 bases between. The CDR3 loop is CASSNGAAQPQHF. CDR3 nucleotide sequence: TGTGCCAGCAGCAACGGGGCTGCCCAGCCCCAGCATTTT.

The CDR3 here is CASSGAGGKNTEAFF. In DNA, the CDR3 is TGTGCCAGCAGTGGGGCGGGAGGCAAGAACACTGAAGCTTTCTTT. V and J are TRBV25-1 and TRBJ1-1; D is unclear. Germline V gene data show CDR1 as MGHDK and CDR2 as SYGVNS. The length of the CDR3 is 15 residues. The V gene lost 4 bases and the J gene lost 1 base, with 13 bases spanning the gap.

This clonotype was seen many times. The chain links TRBV27 to TRBJ2-5; TRBD1 agrees at 8 bases. Looked up from germline, CDR1 is MNHEY and CDR2 is SMNVEV (reference sequence). This CDR3 has 14 amino acids. The junction had 4 bases not matched to a gene; V was cut back by 3 bases and J by 4 bases. The CDR3 DNA reads TGTGCCAGCAGTTTTGCAGGGGGCGTAGAGACCCAGTACTTC. This encodes CASSFAGGVETQYF.

This clonotype appeared a few times. This rearrangement joins TRBV7-9 to TRBJ2-7; D unclear. CDR1 and CDR2 (germline): SEHNR, FQNEAQ (reference sequence). Trimming shortened V by 5 bases and J by 4 bases, and 12 bases separated the two germline ends. CDR3 length equals 13 residues. In DNA, the CDR3 is TGTGCCAGCAGCGAGCCGCTGGGTTACGAGCAGTACTTC. As protein: CASSEPLGYEQYF.

This clonotype was seen only once. The V gene is TRBV7-9, the J gene TRBJ1-1; D is possibly TRBD1 (6 bases). CDR1 is SEHNR and CDR2 is FQNEAQ in the germline V gene (reference sequence). This CDR3 has 17 residues. Trimming removed 1 base from V and 0 bases from J, with 15 bases in between. The CDR3 DNA sequence: TGTGCCAGCAGCTTAGGGCCCAGGGGTCGGATGAACACTGAAGCTTTCTTT. It encodes CASSLGPRGRMNTEAFF.

This clonotype has only one observation. The J gene is TRBJ1-1, the V gene TRBV13; D gene ambiguous. V was shortened by 0 bases and J by 4 bases, with 9 bases between the two germline ends. This CDR3 region has 14 residues. The germline gives CDR1 PRHDT, CDR2 FYEKMQ (reference sequence). CDR3 sequence reads: CASSLGGLGTEAFF. The CDR3 DNA reads as TGTGCCAGCAGCTTAGGAGGGTTGGGCACTGAAGCTTTCTTT.

This clonotype was detected a few times. The chain carries TRBV7-9 and TRBJ2-5; D may be TRBD1 (6 bases). In germline, CDR1 is SEHNR, CDR2 FQNEAQ (reference sequence). CDR3 length: 14 amino acids. The V gene lost 7 bases and the J gene lost 2 bases, with 14 bases spanning the gap. CDR3 region: CASTPYREQETQYF. The DNA of the CDR3 is TGTGCCAGCACCCCATACAGGGAACAAGAGACCCAGTACTTC.